The present T cell receptor beta chain was sequenced within a study of CD8+ T cells in alopecia areata. Whole-study context: The study gave treated patients oral tofacitinib at 5 to 10 mg twice daily. Study-level points and caveats: Compared with mice, patients displayed less clear TCR sharing, possibly for HLA-related reasons. Because one nonresponder was included, the link of baseline CD8+ expansion to response is considered uncertain.

On this clone itself: What it binds is not known.

RNA extraction and reverse transcription yielded cDNA as sequencing template. TCRdb's table, derived via immunoSEQ multiplex PCR, lists solely in-frame clones and lacks some. The sample contains 200,000 to 250,000 clones, roughly three fifths of which appear only once. Treatment indicated: oral pan-JAK inhibitor, 5-10 mg twice daily. J lost 2 bases, V lost 6 bases, and 4 bases had no gene match. The germline V gene encodes CDR1 SGHDT and CDR2 YYEEEE. The CDR3 spans 14 residues. The clonotype originates from a human donor with alopecia areata. V usage is TRBV5-6 and J usage is TRBJ1-5, with 8 bases aligning to TRBD1. The starting material was CD4+ T cells sorted from blood, obtained between weeks 43 and 45, from a patient treated with tofacitinib. CDR3 loop: CASNLDRGNQPQHF. The CDR3 DNA reads TGTGCCAGCAACCTGGACAGGGGCAATCAGCCCCAGCATTTT. The entire variable domain, with the rest obtained from reference TRBV5-6 and TRBJ1-5, is as follows: DAGVTQSPTHLIKTRGQQVTLRCSPKSGHDTVSWYQQALGQGPQFIFQYYEEEERQRGNFPDRFSGHQFPNYSSELNVNALLLGDSALYLCASNLDRGNQPQHFGDGTRLSIL.